The text below deals with one T cell receptor (beta chain). Its cognate antigen is unknown. This entry is derived from a study of beta chain features in type 1 diabetes. For the study at large: All samples combined gave 107,917,701 sorted cells for examination. Study-wide results and limits: In cDNA sequencing, cells with high TCR expression could be over-represented.

Germline-derived CDR1 and CDR2 are LNHDA and SQIVND (reference sequence). Trimming removed 6 bases at V and 1 base at J, with 12 bases between. The CDR3 is 14 residues long. The whole isolated RNA underwent reverse transcription, so sequencing captured expressed TCRB transcripts. The assay was immunoSEQ multiplex PCR, and TCRdb's table has in-frame clones only and misses some. Of 810,000 or so clones listed, roughly a sixth are singletons. This receptor was identified in a woman under 30 in good health. The chain is built from TRBV19 and TRBJ1-1; maybe TRBD1 (5 bases). Sequencing was done on a sample of naive CD4+ T cells from blood. The CDR3 spells CASSKGYENTEAFF. The CDR3 DNA reads TGTGCCAGTAGCAAGGGGTACGAGAACACTGAAGCTTTCTTT.